This T cell receptor beta chain was identified during a study of CD8 T cells in ankylosing spondylitis. This clonotype was observed a few times. MiXCR, run by TCRdb on the 5' RACE reads, gives a single entry per CDR3 protein. The sample has 100,000 or so distinct CDR3 sequences; 24% are singletons. The sample consisted of synovial fluid, either unsorted or a sorted T cell fraction (not recorded which). The source of this sequence is a male donor with ankylosing spondylitis.

DNA for the CDR3: TGTGCCAGCAGCCCCCGGGACAGGGACTCTGGAAACACCATATATTTT. This translates into CASSPRDRDSGNTIYF. V and J are TRBV3-1 and TRBJ1-3; 9 bases agree with TRBD1. This CDR3 region has 16 residues. Germline V lookup: CDR1 LGHDT, CDR2 YNNKEL (reference sequence). V lost 4 bases, J lost 0 bases, and 4 bases stayed unmatched.